This T cell receptor (beta chain) derives from a study of molecular identifiers for immune sequencing clone quantification. About the study: The replicate experiment used RNA from around 20,000 or 99,000 naive CD8 cells. This RNA was split into five aliquots, and four of them were sequenced.

This clonotype was seen at least ten times. Its antigen is not known. Via MiXCR, TCRdb re-called the PCR reads, giving one row per CDR3 protein. The sample records more than 50,000 distinct CDR3 sequences, around 19% being singletons. The study, taken as a whole, reports: Molecules of identical TCR sharing a barcode could underestimate highly expanded clone sizes. Clones above 20 RNA copies contained over 97% of effector molecules but under 1% of naive ones.

The CDR3 loop spans 12 amino acids. Trimming shortened V by 4 bases and J by 1 base, and 4 bases separated the two germline ends. CDR1 SGHRS and CDR2 YFSETQ come from the germline V gene. This chain joins TRBV5-1 and TRBJ2-3; no clear D. The receptor comes from a human donor in good health. Some libraries in this study had Jurkat cell RNA spiked in. Source material: naive CD8+ T cells from blood, with Jurkat cell RNA spiked in. Specified subset: FACS-sorted CD8+CD4-CCR7+CD45RA+ naive T cells. The CDR3 region is CASSGRTDTQYF. For the CDR3, the DNA is TGCGCCAGCAGCGGACGCACAGATACGCAGTATTTT.